The 3 T cell receptor beta chains reported below all come from one sample, sequenced in a study of T cell responses to AZD1222 COVID-19 vaccine. Method: immunoSEQ multiplex PCR; TCRdb's copy keeps in-frame clones and lacks some. Among 150,000 or so clones listed, around nine tenths were seen once. This sample comprised peripheral blood, obtained on day 0 of AZD1222 vaccination. Source of these receptors: an adult in good health.

The V call is TRBV3-1 (or the pseudogene TRBV3-2), the J call TRBJ1-1, with D uncertain. Trimming removed 6 bases at V and 2 bases at J, with 13 bases between. The CDR3 has 14 amino acids. Germline-derived CDR1 and CDR2 are LGHDT and YNNKEL (reference sequence). CDR3 sequence (DNA): TGTGCCAGCAGTCCCCTGAGTCTAAACACTGAAGCTTTCTTT. Translating gives CASSPLSLNTEAFF.

J is TRBJ1-5 and V is TRBV4-1; 7 bases are a match to TRBD1. The germline gives CDR1 MGHRA, CDR2 YSYEKL. The J segment lost 6 bases and the V segment lost 3 bases, leaving 2 bases of the junction unmatched. This CDR3 region has 13 residues. The CDR3 DNA reads TGCGCCAGCAGCCAGAACAGGGGTCAGCCCCAGCATTTT. Protein: CASSQNRGQPQHF.

This sequence joins TRBV12-5 and TRBJ2-1; possibly TRBD1 or TRBD2 for D (6 bases each). V lost 4 bases to trimming and J lost 5 bases, with 18 bases between them. The germline CDR1 and CDR2 sequences are LGHNT and FRNRAP. The CDR3 covers 16 residues. The CDR3 sequence: CASGSPPGGGHNEQFF. DNA for the CDR3: TGTGCTAGTGGTTCCCCCCCCGGGGGCGGCCACAATGAGCAGTTCTTC.